The present entry profiles one TCR beta chain with its context. Its antigen is undetermined. These data are taken from a study of cytomegalovirus exposure and HLA in healthy donors. Study-wide background: The Caucasian-associated ancestry cluster held under 90% of around 380 genotyped donors. Study conclusions and caveats: TCR beta V- and J-gene trimming was later associated with a missense DCLRE1C variant. Analyses of presence and absence presupposed an approximately uniform sequencing depth across donors.

Germline V gives CDR1 MNHGY, CDR2 SAAAGT. The CDR3 loop spans 15 amino acids. Trimming shortened V by 0 bases and J by 0 bases, and 8 bases separated the two germline ends. With 60 Vbeta and 13 Jbeta primers, the PCR was carried out. In the source study's methods: In a later analysis, of 80 million to 90 million unique beta chains, some 10 million appeared in at least two donors. The protocol was immunoSEQ multiplex PCR, while the TCRdb copy is restricted to in-frame clones and leaves out a portion. The V and J calls and clone size were taken over from that table, and D and trimming were inferred from the DNA. The sample holds over 100,000 clones, 70% to 85% seen once.

Sample: PBMCs. V and J are TRBV6-8 and TRBJ1-2; D gene ambiguous. This TCR derives from a woman aged 18 to 35 in good health and CMV-seropositive. The CDR3: CASSYSSGANYGYTF. CDR3 in DNA: TGTGCCAGCAGTTACTCATCGGGAGCTAACTATGGCTACACCTTC.